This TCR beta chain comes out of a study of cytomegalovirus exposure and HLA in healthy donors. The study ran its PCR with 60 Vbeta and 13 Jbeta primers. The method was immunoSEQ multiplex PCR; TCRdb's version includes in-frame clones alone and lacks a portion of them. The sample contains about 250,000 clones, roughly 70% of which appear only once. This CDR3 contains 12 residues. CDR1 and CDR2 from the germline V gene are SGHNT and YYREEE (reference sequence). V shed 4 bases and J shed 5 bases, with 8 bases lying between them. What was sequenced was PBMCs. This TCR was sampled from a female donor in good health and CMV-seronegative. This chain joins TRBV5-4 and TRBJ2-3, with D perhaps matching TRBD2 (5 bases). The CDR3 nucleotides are TGTGCCAGCAGCGGGAGCGAAGATACGCAGTATTTT. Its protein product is CASSGSEDTQYF.